This T cell receptor (beta chain) was captured in a study of T cells in women clearing cervical HPV infection. Comments on this clone: The CDR3 end falls 3 residues outside the read, so it is completed with the germline J gene.

Germline CDR1 and CDR2: SGHRS and YFSETQ. The CDR3 totals 16 residues. Clones were read by immunoSEQ multiplex PCR, and TCRdb kept only the in-frame ones, dropping some. Recorded for this sample: 14,000 or so clones. The rearrangement joins TRBV5-1 to TRBJ2-5; TRBD2 matches at 9 bases. Sequenced: blood buffy coat. The receptor was isolated from a woman between 18 and 70 years old with a cervical HPV16 infection that either progressed to CIN3+ or cleared (not recorded which). The CDR3 DNA, read in part, is TGCGCCAGCAGCGAGGCGGGGGGGACTAGCACAGATACC. This encodes CASSEAGGTSTDT. The entire CDR3 protein is CASSEAGGTSTDTQYF.